This T cell receptor beta chain originates from a study of chemoradiotherapy in HPV16-positive cancers. Notes on the study in general: During treatment, candidate HPV-specific clones and E7-related motifs expanded in tumor. HPV-responsive T-cell expansion during chemoradiotherapy was linked to improved recurrence-free survival in HPV16-positive patients. HPV-specific T cells were functionally defined from only two HPV16-positive patients.

The assay was immunoSEQ multiplex PCR, and TCRdb's table has in-frame clones only and misses some. The table has under 2,500 clones, roughly 73% seen once. Notes on this clone: Its antigen is unknown.

The CDR3 is 11 amino acids. The V and J ends lost 1 base and 7 bases respectively, with 2 bases between them. Per germline, CDR1 GTSNPN and CDR2 SVGIG (reference sequence). This sample was obtained from a patient who underwent chemoradiotherapy. The chain carries TRBV30 and TRBJ1-6, with no clear D. This sequence originates from a human donor with HPV-associated anogenital cancer. This CDR3 reads CAWSENSPLHF. The CDR3 bases are TGTGCCTGGAGTGAGAATTCACCCCTCCACTTT.